This T cell receptor beta chain originates from a study of T-cell memory formation after mild COVID-19. For the study at large: TCR clusters were largely donor specific.

Sample barcodes and UMIs were carried by the TCR alpha and TCR beta cDNA libraries that 5'RACE generated with constant-segment primers. Using its own MiXCR run on the 5' RACE reads, TCRdb lists one record per CDR3 protein. The data contain hundreds of thousands of distinct CDR3 sequences, more than 20% of them singletons. This clonotype was observed a handful of times. What it binds is unknown. Study-wide points: Second-wave clones reaching peak frequency on day 37 lacked confirmed SARS-CoV-2 specificity. CD4+ contracting clones were found mainly in CM and EM, and CD8+ ones in EMRA.

This CDR3 contains 13 residues. Germline loops: CDR1 SQVTM, CDR2 ANQGSEA. The ends were cut back, 4 bases at V and 3 bases at J, with 12 bases in the middle. This TCR derives from an adult woman who had mild COVID-19 (a few samples of this study predate the infection). Cell type and time point are not known. The chain joins TRBV29-1 to TRBJ2-5; a weak D match, TRBD1 (6 bases). The material sequenced was PBMCs or a T cell subset sorted from them (not recorded which). CDR3 bases: TGCAGCGTTGGGGGGCCGGGGAAAGAGACCCAGTACTTC. It is translated as CSVGGPGKETQYF.